Following are 7 T cell receptor beta chains from one sample sequenced in a study of blood T cell repertoires in COVID-19. The table came from immunoSEQ multiplex PCR; TCRdb's copy has only in-frame clones and leaves some out. The table includes some 120,000 clones, more than 70% detected once. Sequencing used peripheral blood. All receptors come from a human donor in a cohort sampled during active COVID-19.

The chain uses TRBV7-6 and TRBJ2-5; TRBD2 might be the D (7 bases). In germline, CDR1 is SGHVS, CDR2 FNYEAQ. The CDR3 sequence is 15 residues long. Trimming stripped 1 base from V and 5 bases from J, with 14 bases between. The CDR3 sequence: CASSLVGGAWETQYF. CDR3 coding DNA: TGTGCCAGCAGCTTAGTAGGGGGGGCCTGGGAGACCCAGTACTTC.

CDR3 sequence (DNA): TGCAGCGTTGAGACAGCGAACACCGGGGAGCTGTTTTTT. Amino acids: CSVETANTGELFF. The chain recombines TRBV29-1 with TRBJ2-2; tentatively, D is TRBD1 (5 bases). Deletions cut 3 bases from V and 0 bases from J, with 5 bases between. CDR1 is SQVTM and CDR2 is ANQGSEA in the germline V gene. The CDR3 length is 13 residues.

The rearrangement uses TRBV29-1 and TRBJ2-5; a weak D match, TRBD1 (7 bases). V lost 3 bases, J lost 5 bases, and 13 bases lay in between. The CDR3 covers 13 residues. Germline V gene lookup returns CDR1 SQVTM and CDR2 ANQGSEA. The CDR3: CSVEEGAKETQYF. The CDR3 nucleotides read TGCAGCGTTGAGGAGGGGGCAAAGGAGACCCAGTACTTC.

V is TRBV5-6 and J is TRBJ2-1; 11 bases line up with TRBD1. J lost 8 bases, V lost 10 bases, and 8 bases had no gene match. The germline V gene has CDR1 SGHDT and CDR2 YYEEEE. This CDR3 has 13 amino acids. CDR3 DNA sequence: TGTGCCTGGGGCGGACAGGGGGCCGATGAGCAGTTCTTC. This encodes CAWGGQGADEQFF.

The table lists this clone with a count of one. V and J are TRBV5-1 and TRBJ2-5; D may be TRBD2 (5 bases). There are 14 residues in the CDR3. Germline V gene data show CDR1 as SGHRS and CDR2 as YFSETQ. V was shortened by 4 bases and J by 4 bases, with 14 bases between the two germline ends. The CDR3 loop is CASSPGEGRETQYF. The CDR3, as DNA: TGCGCCAGCAGCCCTGGTGAGGGCCGAGAGACCCAGTACTTC. Supplemented by reference TRBV5-1 and TRBJ2-5, the full variable domain reads KAGVTQTPRYLIKTRGQQVTLSCSPISGHRSVSWYQQTPGQGLQFLFEYFSETQRNKGNFPGRFSGRQFSNSRSEMNVSTLELGDSALYLCASSPGEGRETQYFGPGTRLLVL.

V and J are TRBV5-1 and TRBJ2-7, with D perhaps matching TRBD1 (5 bases). The germline V gene has CDR1 SGHRS and CDR2 YFSETQ. The germline V and J ends were trimmed by 1 base and 6 bases, with 14 bases remaining between them. The CDR3 is 14 residues long. The CDR3 sequence: CASSLTGMIGEQYF. The DNA of the CDR3 is TGCGCCAGCAGCTTGACAGGAATGATTGGCGAGCAGTACTTC.

This clone appeared a single time. V and J are TRBV7-2 and TRBJ2-3; TRBD2 is a possible D gene (6 bases). V lost 1 base, J lost 1 base, and 12 bases lay in between. The length of the CDR3 is 16 residues. Germline V gives CDR1 SGHTA, CDR2 FQGNSA. The CDR3 region is CASSLGASEGTDTQYF. In DNA form, the CDR3 reads TGTGCCAGCAGCTTAGGGGCTAGCGAAGGCACAGATACGCAGTATTTT.